This T cell receptor (beta chain) originates from a study of CD8 T cells in ankylosing spondylitis. Study findings and constraints: Roughly 8 highly homologous variants made up a TCR beta motif, and this motif appeared characteristic of ankylosing spondylitis blood. Reportedly, disease-linked clones are significantly enriched in ankylosing spondylitis patients' matched synovial fluid.

There are a few counts of this clonotype. What it binds is unknown. TCRdb re-called the 5' RACE reads through MiXCR, storing one row per CDR3 protein. The repertoire holds 200,000 to 250,000 distinct CDR3 sequences, about 7.3% seen once, with approximately 15% in the top ten. The CDR3 has 13 amino acids. CDR1 SQVTM and CDR2 ANQGSEA come from the germline V gene. V was cut by 4 bases and J by 1 base, with 10 bases left in between. The sequence was collected from a male donor with ankylosing spondylitis. The sample comprised blood, either unsorted or a sorted T cell fraction (not recorded which). The V call is TRBV29-1, the J call TRBJ1-1, with D unclear. CDR3 in DNA: TGCAGCGTTGTTGACGGCTCGAACACTGAAGCTTTCTTT. This sequence encodes CSVVDGSNTEAFF.